This TCR beta chain comes out of a study of blood T cell repertoires in COVID-19. The CDR3 is 14 amino acids. Germline V gene lookup returns CDR1 LGHDT and CDR2 YNNKEL (reference sequence). Deletions cut 5 bases from V and 7 bases from J, with 12 bases between. Only in-frame clones appear in the TCRdb table, and some are missing; sequencing was by immunoSEQ multiplex PCR. Of tens of thousands of clones listed, 89% are singletons. The rearrangement uses TRBV3-1 (or the pseudogene TRBV3-2) and TRBJ1-6; unclear D gene. This clonotype was obtained from a man aged 50 or older with COVID-19, enrolled during active disease. Sequencing was carried out using peripheral blood. CDR3 DNA sequence: TGTGCCAGCAGCTCGGACTACAACAATTCACCCCTCCACTTT. Translation gives CASSSDYNNSPLHF.